This T cell receptor (beta chain) was identified during a study of blood T cells in healthy people across ages. This CDR3 has 11 amino acids. Germline assignment: CDR1 MNHNY and CDR2 SVGAGI (reference sequence). V shed 9 bases and J shed 13 bases, with 16 bases lying between them. For the second PCR, which ran for roughly 6 to 12 cycles, a sample-barcoded 5' primer and a J-beta primer mix were used. TCRdb reprocessed the 5' RACE reads via MiXCR and lists one record per CDR3 protein. The repertoire includes 1.5 million to 2 million distinct CDR3 sequences, 25% to 30% of them detected once, and approximately 7.7% sits in the top ten.

The receptor comes from a woman under 40 in good health. Sequenced material: blood. The J gene is TRBJ2-1, the V gene TRBV6-6, with D maybe TRBD2 (6 bases). CDR3 loop: CASGEDFPQFF. For the CDR3, the DNA is TGTGCCAGTGGGGAGGACTTCCCCCAGTTCTTC.